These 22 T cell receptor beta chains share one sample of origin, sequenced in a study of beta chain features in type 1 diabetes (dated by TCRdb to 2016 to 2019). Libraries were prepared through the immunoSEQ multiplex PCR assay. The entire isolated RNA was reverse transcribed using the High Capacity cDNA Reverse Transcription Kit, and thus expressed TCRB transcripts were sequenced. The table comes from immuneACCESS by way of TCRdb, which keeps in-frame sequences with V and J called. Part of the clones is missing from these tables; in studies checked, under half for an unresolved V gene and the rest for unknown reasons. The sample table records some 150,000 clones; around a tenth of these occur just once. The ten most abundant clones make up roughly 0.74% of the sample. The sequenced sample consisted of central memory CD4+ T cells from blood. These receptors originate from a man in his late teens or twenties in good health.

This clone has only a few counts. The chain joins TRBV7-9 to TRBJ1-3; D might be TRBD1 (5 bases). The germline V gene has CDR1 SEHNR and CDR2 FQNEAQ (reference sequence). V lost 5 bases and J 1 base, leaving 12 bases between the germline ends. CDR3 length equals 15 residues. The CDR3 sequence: CASSAGISSGNTIYF. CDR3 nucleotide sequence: TGTGCCAGCAGCGCAGGGATCAGTTCTGGAAACACCATATATTTT.

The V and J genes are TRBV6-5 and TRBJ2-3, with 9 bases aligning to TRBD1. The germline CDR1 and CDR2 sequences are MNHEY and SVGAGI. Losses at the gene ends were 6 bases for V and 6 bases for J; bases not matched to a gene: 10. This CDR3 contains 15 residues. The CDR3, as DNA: TGTGCCAGCAGCCTTACACAGGGGGCGCAGGATACGCAGTATTTT. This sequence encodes CASSLTQGAQDTQYF.

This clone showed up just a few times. CDR3 bases: TGTGCCATCAGTGAGTCGACAGGGGGGGGTTCTGCGACCCAGTACTTC. Its translation: CAISESTGGGSATQYF. V usage is TRBV10-3 and J usage is TRBJ2-5; 9 nucleotides match TRBD1. This CDR3 region has 16 residues. Germline loops: CDR1 ENHRY, CDR2 SYGVKD. The trim removed 0 bases at V and 7 bases at J, leaving 9 bases unmatched.

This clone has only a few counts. The CDR3 bases are TGTGCCAGCAGTTTAGGGGGGGGTGGGGCCCAGCATTTT. This translates into CASSLGGGGAQHF. This rearrangement joins TRBV28 to TRBJ1-5; a weak D match, TRBD1 (5 bases). The CDR3 has 13 amino acids. The ends were cut back, 2 bases at V and 11 bases at J, with 13 bases in the middle. CDR1 is MDHEN, CDR2 SYDVKM, per germline.

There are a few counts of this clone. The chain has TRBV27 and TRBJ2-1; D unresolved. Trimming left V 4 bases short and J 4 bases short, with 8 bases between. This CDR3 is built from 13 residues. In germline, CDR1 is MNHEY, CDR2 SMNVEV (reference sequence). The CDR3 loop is CASSSPLYNEQFF. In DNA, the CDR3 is TGTGCCAGCAGTTCCCCACTATACAATGAGCAGTTCTTC.

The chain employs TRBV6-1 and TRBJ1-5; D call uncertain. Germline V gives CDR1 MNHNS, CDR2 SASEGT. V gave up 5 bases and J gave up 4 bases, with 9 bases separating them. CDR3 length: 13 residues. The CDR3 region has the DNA TGTGCCAGCAGTCTTCAGGTGAATCAGCCCCAGCATTTT. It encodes CASSLQVNQPQHF.

Here the CDR3 DNA reads TGTGCCAGCAGACCTAGTGCCAGTCCCATTCAGTACTTC. Its protein is CASRPSASPIQYF. The V and J genes are TRBV7-2 and TRBJ2-4, with D uncertain. Trimming pared 6 bases from V and 9 bases from J, leaving 15 bases between. Germline values: CDR1 SGHTA, CDR2 FQGNSA. The CDR3 spans 13 residues.

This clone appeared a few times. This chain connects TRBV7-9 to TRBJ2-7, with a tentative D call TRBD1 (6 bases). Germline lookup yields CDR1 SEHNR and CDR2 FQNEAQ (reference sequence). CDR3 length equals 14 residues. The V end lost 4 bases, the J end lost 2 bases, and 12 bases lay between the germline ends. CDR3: CASSSQQGPYEQYF. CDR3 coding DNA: TGTGCCAGCAGCTCGCAACAGGGTCCCTACGAGCAGTACTTC.

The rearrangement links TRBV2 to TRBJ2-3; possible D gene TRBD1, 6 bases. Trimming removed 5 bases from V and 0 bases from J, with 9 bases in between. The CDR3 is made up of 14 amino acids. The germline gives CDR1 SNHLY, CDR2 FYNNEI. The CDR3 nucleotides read TGTGCCAGCAGTCCGGGACACAGCACAGATACGCAGTATTTT. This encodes CASSPGHSTDTQYF.

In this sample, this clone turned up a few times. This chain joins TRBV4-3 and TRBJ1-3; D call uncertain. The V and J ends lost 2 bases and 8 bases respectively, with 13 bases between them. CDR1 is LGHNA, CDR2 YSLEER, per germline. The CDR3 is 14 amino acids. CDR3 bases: TGCGCCAGCAGCCAACAGTCTGGGGAGGACACCATATATTTT. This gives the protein CASSQQSGEDTIYF.

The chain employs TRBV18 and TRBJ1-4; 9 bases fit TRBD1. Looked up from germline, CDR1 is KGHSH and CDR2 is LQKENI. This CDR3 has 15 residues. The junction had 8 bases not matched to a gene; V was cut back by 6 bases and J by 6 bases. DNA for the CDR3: TGTGCCAGCTCCCCAGACAGGGGGGAGTATGAAAAACTGTTTTTT. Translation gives CASSPDRGEYEKLFF.

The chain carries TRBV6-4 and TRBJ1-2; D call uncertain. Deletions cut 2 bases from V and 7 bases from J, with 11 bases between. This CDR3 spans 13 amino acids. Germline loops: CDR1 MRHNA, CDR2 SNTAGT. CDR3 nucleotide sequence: TGTGCCAGCAGTGACGAGGGAGTGGGTGGCTACACCTTC. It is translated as CASSDEGVGGYTF.

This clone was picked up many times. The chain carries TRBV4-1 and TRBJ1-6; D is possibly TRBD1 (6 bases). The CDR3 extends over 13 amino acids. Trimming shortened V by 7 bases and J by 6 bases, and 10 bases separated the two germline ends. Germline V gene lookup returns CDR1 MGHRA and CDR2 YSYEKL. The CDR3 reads CASTGHFNSPLHF. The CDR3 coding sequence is TGCGCCAGCACGGGACACTTTAATTCACCCCTCCACTTT.

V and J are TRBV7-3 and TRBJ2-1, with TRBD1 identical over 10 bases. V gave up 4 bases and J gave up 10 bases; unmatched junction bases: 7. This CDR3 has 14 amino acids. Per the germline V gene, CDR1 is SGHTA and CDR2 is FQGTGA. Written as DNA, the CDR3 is TGTGCCAGCAGCTCGAGACAGGGGGCGGAAGAGCAGTTCTTC. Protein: CASSSRQGAEEQFF.

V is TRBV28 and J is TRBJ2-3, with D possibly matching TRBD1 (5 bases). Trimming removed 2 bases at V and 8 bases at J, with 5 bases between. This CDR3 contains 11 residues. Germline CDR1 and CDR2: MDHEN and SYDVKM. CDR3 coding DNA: TGTGCCAGCAGTTTAAGGGGTACGCAGTATTTT. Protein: CASSLRGTQYF.

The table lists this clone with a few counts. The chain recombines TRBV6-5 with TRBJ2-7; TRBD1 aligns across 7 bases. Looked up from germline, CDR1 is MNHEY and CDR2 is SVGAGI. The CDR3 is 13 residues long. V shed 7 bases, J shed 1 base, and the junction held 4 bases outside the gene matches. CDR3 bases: TGTGCCAGCATTAGACAGGGATCCTACGAGCAGTACTTC. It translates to CASIRQGSYEQYF.

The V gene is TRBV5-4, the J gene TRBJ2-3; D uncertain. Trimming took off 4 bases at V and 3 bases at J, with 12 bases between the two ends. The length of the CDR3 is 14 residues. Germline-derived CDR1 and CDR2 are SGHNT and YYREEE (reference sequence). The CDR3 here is CASSAAPTTDTQYF. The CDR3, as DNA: TGTGCCAGCAGCGCCGCCCCTACGACAGATACGCAGTATTTT.

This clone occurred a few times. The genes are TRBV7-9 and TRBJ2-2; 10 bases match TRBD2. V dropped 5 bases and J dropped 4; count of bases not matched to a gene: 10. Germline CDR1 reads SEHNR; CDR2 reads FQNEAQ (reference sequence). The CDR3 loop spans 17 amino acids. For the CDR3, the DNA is TGTGCCAGCAGCCGTATTGTAGCGGGGGGAATCACCGGGGAGCTGTTTTTT. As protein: CASSRIVAGGITGELFF.

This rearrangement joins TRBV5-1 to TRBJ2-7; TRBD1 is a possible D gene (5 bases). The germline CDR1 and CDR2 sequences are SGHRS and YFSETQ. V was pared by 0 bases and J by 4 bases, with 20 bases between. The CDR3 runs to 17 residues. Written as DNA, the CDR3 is TGCGCCAGCAGCTTGGCCGGCCGGTGGGGCCAAAATTACGAGCAGTACTTC. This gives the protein CASSLAGRWGQNYEQYF.

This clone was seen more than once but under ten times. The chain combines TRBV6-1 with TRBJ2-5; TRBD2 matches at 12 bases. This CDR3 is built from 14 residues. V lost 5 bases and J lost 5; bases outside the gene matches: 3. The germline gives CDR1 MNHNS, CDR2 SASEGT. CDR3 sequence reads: CASSPTSGGETQYF. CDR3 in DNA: TGTGCCAGCAGTCCCACTAGCGGGGGGGAGACCCAGTACTTC.

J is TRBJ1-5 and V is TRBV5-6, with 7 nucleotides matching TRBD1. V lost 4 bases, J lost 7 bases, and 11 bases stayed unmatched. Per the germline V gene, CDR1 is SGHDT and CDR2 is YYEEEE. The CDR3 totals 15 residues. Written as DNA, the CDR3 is TGTGCCAGCAGCAAAGGGGGGACAGAAGGGCAGCCCCAGCATTTT. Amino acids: CASSKGGTEGQPQHF.

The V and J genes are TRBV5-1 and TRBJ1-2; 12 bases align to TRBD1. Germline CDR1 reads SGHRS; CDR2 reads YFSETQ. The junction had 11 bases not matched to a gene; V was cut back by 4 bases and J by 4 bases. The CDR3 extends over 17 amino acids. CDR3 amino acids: CASSGAGTGGRGYGYTF. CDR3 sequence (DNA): TGCGCCAGCAGCGGTGCCGGGACAGGGGGCAGAGGCTATGGCTACACCTTC.